These 13 T cell receptor beta chains share one sample of origin, sequenced in a study of early T cells in non-severe SARS-CoV-2 infection. Via MiXCR, TCRdb re-called the 5' RACE reads, giving one row per CDR3 protein. Of some 91,000 distinct CDR3 sequences in the sample, 15% were seen once. The sample taken for sequencing was whole blood. These receptors were collected from an adult who was a healthcare worker with PCR-confirmed SARS-CoV-2 infection or an uninfected control (not recorded which).

In this sample, this clonotype turned up a few times. The chain employs TRBV12-3 or TRBV12-4 and TRBJ2-3, with TRBD2 matching over 8 bases. The CDR3 is made up of 18 amino acids. After removal of 5 bases from V and 1 base from J, the junction contained 14 bases not matched to a gene. In DNA form, the CDR3 reads TGTGCCAGCAGTCGGGGACTAGTGGTTTGGGCTGGCACAGATACGCAGTATTTT. This gives the protein CASSRGLVVWAGTDTQYF.

V gene TRBV5-1 combines with J gene TRBJ2-7, with D perhaps given as TRBD1 or TRBD2 (5 bases each). V dropped 3 bases and J dropped 2 bases, with 12 bases sitting between them. This CDR3 has 14 residues. The V gene's germline CDR1 is SGHRS and CDR2 YFSETQ. The CDR3 region is CASSWGTGTYEQYF. For the CDR3, the DNA is TGCGCCAGCAGCTGGGGGACGGGAACCTACGAGCAGTACTTC.

This clonotype was seen only a few times. V and J are TRBV5-8 and TRBJ2-3, with D possibly matching TRBD2 (6 bases). This CDR3 is built from 16 residues. V was shortened by 4 bases and J by 6 bases, with 21 bases between the two germline ends. Germline CDR1 reads SGHTS; CDR2 reads YDEGEE. Here the CDR3 reads CASSPAGSVGFDTQYF. CDR3 in DNA: TGTGCCAGCAGCCCGGCGGGGTCAGTCGGTTTTGATACGCAGTATTTT.

The chain couples TRBV5-1 to TRBJ2-7; D may match TRBD1 or TRBD2 (5 bases each). There are 15 residues in the CDR3. Trimming removed 2 bases from V and 2 bases from J, with 14 bases in between. Germline V gene lookup returns CDR1 SGHRS and CDR2 YFSETQ. The CDR3 DNA follows: TGCGCCAGCAGCTTTTACCGGGACGCAACCTACGAGCAGTACTTC. It encodes CASSFYRDATYEQYF.

Only a few counts were recorded for this clonotype. The chain joins TRBV10-1 to TRBJ2-1, with D uncertain. The CDR3 runs to 12 residues. Trimming stripped 4 bases from V and 6 bases from J, with 7 bases between. Germline CDR1 and CDR2: WNHNN and SYGVQD (reference sequence). The chain's CDR3 is CASSAGSNEQFF. As DNA, the CDR3 is TGCGCCAGCAGTGCTGGCAGCAATGAGCAGTTCTTC.

The genes are TRBV28 and TRBJ2-1; TRBD2 matches at 9 bases. J gave up 5 bases and V 5 bases, and 7 bases lay outside the gene matches. Germline CDR1 MDHEN, CDR2 SYDVKM. CDR3 length equals 15 residues. The CDR3 coding sequence is TGTGCCAGCAGTCTCCGGGGACTAGCCAACAATGAGCAGTTCTTC. This gives the protein CASSLRGLANNEQFF.

The chain combines TRBV5-1 with TRBJ2-1, with a weak D call TRBD2 (6 bases). Per germline, CDR1 SGHRS and CDR2 YFSETQ. V lost 0 bases and J lost 6, with 10 bases in between. The CDR3 has 14 residues. The CDR3 nucleotides are TGCGCCAGCAGCTTGGATCTCGGGAGCAATGAGCAGTTCTTC. It codes for CASSLDLGSNEQFF.

The CDR3 DNA sequence: TGTGCCAGCAGCTCAATCGGGGGAATTGAAAACATTCAGTACTTC. It yields the protein CASSSIGGIENIQYF. The chain links TRBV11-2 to TRBJ2-4, with D maybe TRBD2 (6 bases). CDR1 is SGHAT and CDR2 is FQNNGV in the germline V gene. This CDR3 comprises 15 residues. The V end was cut by 4 bases, the J end by 5 bases, with 15 bases between. The full variable domain, its missing parts supplied by reference TRBV11-2 and TRBJ2-4, is EAGVAQSPRYKIIEKRQSVAFWCNPISGHATLYWYQQILGQGPKLLIQFQNNGVVDDSQLPKDRFSAERLKGVDSTLKIQPAKLEDSAVYLCASSSIGGIENIQYFGAGTRLSVL.

This clonotype was detected many times. The rearrangement links TRBV7-2 to TRBJ2-1; D unclear. The CDR3 contains 12 residues. Between the trimmed V and J ends, which lost 0 bases and 8 bases, there was a span of 5 bases. Germline lookup yields CDR1 SGHTA and CDR2 FQGNSA. CDR3 nucleotide sequence: TGTGCCAGCAGCTTAGCGGCCGATGAGCAGTTCTTC. The encoded protein is CASSLAADEQFF.

In this sample, this clonotype turned up a few times. The rearrangement links TRBV7-2 to TRBJ2-7, with 16 bases aligning to TRBD2. CDR1 SGHTA and CDR2 FQGNSA come from the germline V gene. The CDR3 has 17 residues. Trimming took 0 bases from V and 6 from J; bases not matched to a gene: 5. The CDR3 is CASSLAPGLAGGSEQYF. The CDR3 bases are TGTGCCAGCAGCTTAGCCCCGGGACTAGCGGGAGGGTCCGAGCAGTACTTC.

The chain carries TRBV12-3 or TRBV12-4 and TRBJ1-1; 7 bases align to TRBD1. The J segment lost 8 bases and the V segment lost 0 bases, leaving 6 bases of the junction unmatched. The CDR3 consists of 14 residues. CDR3 nucleotide sequence: TGTGCCAGCAGTTTAGCCGGGACAGATGGGGAAGCTTTCTTT. Translated: CASSLAGTDGEAFF.

This clonotype was found many times. The chain recombines TRBV2 with TRBJ2-5, with 7 bases aligning to TRBD2. The CDR3 is made up of 15 amino acids. Germline loops: CDR1 SNHLY, CDR2 FYNNEI. With 0 bases clipped from V and 7 bases from J, the junction kept 8 bases outside the gene matches. CDR3 bases: TGTGCCAGCAGTGAAGCCCCTAGCGGAGCGGGGACCCAGTACTTC. Translation: CASSEAPSGAGTQYF.

This clonotype occurred many times. The V call is TRBV6-2 or TRBV6-3, the J call TRBJ1-2; perhaps TRBD1 as D (5 bases). Germline lookup yields CDR1 MNHEY and CDR2 SVGEGT. V was shortened by 1 base and J by 6 bases, with 6 bases between the two germline ends. The CDR3 totals 12 residues. The CDR3 is CASSYWTNGYTF. Written as DNA, the CDR3 is TGTGCCAGCAGTTACTGGACAAATGGCTACACCTTC.